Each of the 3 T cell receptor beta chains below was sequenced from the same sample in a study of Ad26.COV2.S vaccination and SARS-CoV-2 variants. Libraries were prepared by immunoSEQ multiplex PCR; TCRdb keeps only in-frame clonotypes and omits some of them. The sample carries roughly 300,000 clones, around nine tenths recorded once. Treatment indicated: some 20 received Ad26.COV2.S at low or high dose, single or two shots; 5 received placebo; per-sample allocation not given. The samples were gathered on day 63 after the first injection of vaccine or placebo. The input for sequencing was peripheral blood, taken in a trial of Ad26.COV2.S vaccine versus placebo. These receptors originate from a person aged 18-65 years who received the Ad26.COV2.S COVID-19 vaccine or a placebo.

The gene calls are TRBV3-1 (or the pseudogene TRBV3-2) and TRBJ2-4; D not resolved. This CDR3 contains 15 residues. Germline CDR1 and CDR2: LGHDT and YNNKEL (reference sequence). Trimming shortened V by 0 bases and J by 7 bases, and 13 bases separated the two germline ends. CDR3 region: CASSQDLIYPNIQYF. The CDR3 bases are TGTGCCAGCAGCCAAGACTTGATCTACCCCAACATTCAGTACTTC.

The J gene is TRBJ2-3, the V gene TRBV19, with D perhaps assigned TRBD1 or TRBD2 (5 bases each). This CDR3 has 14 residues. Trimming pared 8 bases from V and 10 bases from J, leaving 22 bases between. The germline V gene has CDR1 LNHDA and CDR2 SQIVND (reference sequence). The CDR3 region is CASGRGGHLGAQYF. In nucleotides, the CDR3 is TGTGCCAGTGGGAGAGGTGGACACCTCGGAGCGCAGTATTTT. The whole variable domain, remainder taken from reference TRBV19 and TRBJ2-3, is DGGITQSPKYLFRKEGQNVTLSCEQNLNHDAMYWYRQDPGQGLRLIYYSQIVNDFQKGDIAEGYSVSREKKESFPLTVTSAQKNPTAFYLCASGRGGHLGAQYFGPGTRLTVL.

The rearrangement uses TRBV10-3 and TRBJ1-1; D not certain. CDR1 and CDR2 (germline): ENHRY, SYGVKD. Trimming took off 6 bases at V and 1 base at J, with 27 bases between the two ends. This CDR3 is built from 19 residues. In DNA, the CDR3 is TGTGCCATCAGGAGCAACTCTATGGCTGGTCTCGGACGGAACACTGAAGCTTTCTTT. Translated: CAIRSNSMAGLGRNTEAFF.